This is a list of T cell receptor beta chains from one sample in a study of cytotoxic CD8 clonotypes in ibrutinib-treated CLL. The repertoire was sequenced with immunoSEQ multiplex PCR; TCRdb's copy has only in-frame clones and lacks some. The data contain approximately 100,000 clones, approximately 80% of them seen just once; the ten biggest clones take up about 32%. This specimen consisted of PBMCs, obtained after 12 months of ibrutinib treatment. The receptors were sampled from a human donor with chronic lymphocytic leukemia. CDR3s leave out the opening cysteine and the closing phenylalanine or tryptophan.

v_gene	j_gene	CDR3aa
TRBV7-7	TRBJ2-1	ASSSGTGSNEQF
TRBV7-2	TRBJ1-6	ASSLGDLSPLH
TRBV7-9	TRBJ2-3	ASSLAQPTDTQY
TRBV7-2	TRBJ1-3	ASSLGGTTGNTIY
TRBV29-1	TRBJ2-1	SVEEARSEQF
TRBV27	TRBJ2-3	ASKLAGVTDTQY
TRBV30	TRBJ1-1	AWSRPELQNTEAF
TRBV19	TRBJ2-3	AGAEVGPDTQY
TRBV21-1	TRBJ1-1	ASSLFTEAF
TRBV6-4	TRBJ1-1	ASSLYMNTEAF
TRBV11-2	TRBJ2-6	ASSLLTSYSGANVLT
TRBV25-1	TRBJ1-2	ASTTGPGSGYT
TRBV5-6	TRBJ2-5	ASSFQAGAAQETQY
TRBV5-4	TRBJ2-3	ASSLQGADTQY
TRBV28	TRBJ2-7	ASSFRQLYEQY
TRBV30	TRBJ1-2	AWSSRDSSNYGYT
TRBV7-3	TRBJ2-5	ASSLSSGGVETQY
TRBV2	TRBJ2-2	ASSIHGANTGELF
TRBV7-9	TRBJ1-1	ASSPGDTEAF
TRBV15	TRBJ2-1	ATSRERGTEQF
TRBV5-6	TRBJ2-5	ASSLVGQEETQY
TRBV27	TRBJ1-2	ASSLNSQGNGYT
TRBV28	TRBJ1-2	ASSLGTDYGYT
TRBV4-1	TRBJ1-4	ASSLRTATNEKLF
TRBV5-3	TRBJ2-7	ARSLTGYEQY
TRBV28	TRBJ1-3	ASSQPGQGTRNTIY
TRBV7-2	TRBJ2-1	ASSTARGYEQF
TRBV19	TRBJ1-2	ASSTIQIPGGYT
TRBV30	TRBJ1-6	AWMKGPTSSYNSPLH
TRBV7-8	TRBJ2-7	ASSLVTGTGTYEQY
TRBV15	TRBJ2-6	ATKEQGAGANVLT
TRBV7-6	TRBJ1-1	ASSFGTGNTEAF
TRBV7-9	TRBJ2-7	ASSLSGSGSSYEQY
TRBV19	TRBJ1-3	ASRPAGMGNTIY
TRBV7-9	TRBJ2-5	ASSPLRGGETQY
TRBV15	TRBJ2-3	ATSRVRGGTDTQY
TRBV4-2	TRBJ2-7	ASSHAGTGNSYEQY
TRBV19	TRBJ1-5	ASSIGNQPQH
TRBV11-2	TRBJ2-1	ASSGTSGEYNEQF
TRBV14	TRBJ2-1	ASSPARLSEKF
TRBV7-2	TRBJ2-6	ASSLDPAGGPGANVLT
TRBV6-5	TRBJ1-1	ASGHGVNTEAF
TRBV27	TRBJ2-7	ASSSGTSYEQY
TRBV7-6	TRBJ2-2	ASSQQGPGTGELF
TRBV9	TRBJ2-2	ASTLAGNTGELF
TRBV5-1	TRBJ2-3	ASRPGSQGTDTQY
TRBV15	TRBJ1-5	ATSREAPGTGNQPQH